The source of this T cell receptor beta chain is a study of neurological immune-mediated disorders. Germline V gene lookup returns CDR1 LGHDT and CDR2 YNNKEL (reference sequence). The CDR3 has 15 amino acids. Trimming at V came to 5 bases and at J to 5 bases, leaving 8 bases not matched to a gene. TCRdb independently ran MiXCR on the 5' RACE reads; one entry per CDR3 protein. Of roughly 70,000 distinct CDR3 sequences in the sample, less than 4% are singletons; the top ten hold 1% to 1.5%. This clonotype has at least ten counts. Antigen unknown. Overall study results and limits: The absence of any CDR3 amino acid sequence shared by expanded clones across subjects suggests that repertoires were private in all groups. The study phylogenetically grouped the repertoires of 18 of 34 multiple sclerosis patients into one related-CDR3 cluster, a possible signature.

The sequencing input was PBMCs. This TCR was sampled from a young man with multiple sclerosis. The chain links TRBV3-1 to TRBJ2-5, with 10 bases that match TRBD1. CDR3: CASSNVDRGIETQYF. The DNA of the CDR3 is TGTGCCAGCAGCAACGTGGACAGGGGGATTGAGACCCAGTACTTC.